Given below is one T cell receptor beta chain in context. What it binds is unknown. Libraries were prepared by immunoSEQ multiplex PCR; TCRdb keeps only in-frame clonotypes and omits some of them. Of fewer than 650,000 clones listed, 76% were seen once; the top ten hold 10% to 15%. These data belong to a study of shared clonotypes between healthy human individuals. Overall study results and limits: Only blood was sampled; tissue repertoires likely differ.

What was sequenced was PBMCs. This sequence was found in a woman in her 40s in good health. Some clones in this sample may be carry-over from other donors' samples.

Here the CDR3 DNA reads TGCGCCAGCAGCCAAGATTGGGCCCGGGACCGCTCCTACGAGCAGTACTTC. It encodes CASSQDWARDRSYEQYF. This rearrangement joins TRBV4-1 to TRBJ2-7; the D call may be TRBD1 or TRBD2 (5 bases each). The CDR3 has 17 amino acids. Trimming left V 0 bases short and J 0 bases short, with 15 bases between. Germline V CDR1 and CDR2: MGHRA, YSYEKL.